These 8 T cell receptor beta chains were sequenced from one sample in a study of T-cell reconstitution after alpha-beta-depleted transplantation in children. During its preparation, the TCRbeta library received unique molecular identifiers. TCRdb independently ran MiXCR on the PCR reads; one entry per CDR3 protein. The sample contains about 170,000 distinct CDR3 sequences, around 10% of which appear only once. Material: PBMCs, obtained before TCRalphabeta/CD19-depleted stem cell transplant. Receptors were obtained from a boy between 2 and 10 years old with acute myeloid leukemia, due to receive a stem cell transplant.

This clonotype was detected many times. This sequence joins TRBV20-1 and TRBJ1-1; 7 nucleotides match TRBD1. CDR1 is DFQATT, CDR2 SNEGSKA, per germline (reference sequence). J lost 3 bases, V lost 0 bases, and 7 bases had no gene match. The CDR3 extends over 15 amino acids. The CDR3 sequence: CSARDTRGRYTEAFF. In DNA form, the CDR3 reads TGCAGTGCTAGAGATACGAGGGGGCGGTACACTGAAGCTTTCTTT.

This clonotype was found many times. This rearrangement joins TRBV29-1 to TRBJ2-1; 11 bases are shared with TRBD2. Trimming at V came to 7 bases and at J to 3 bases, leaving 2 bases not matched to a gene. Germline lookup yields CDR1 SQVTM and CDR2 ANQGSEA. CDR3 size: 13 residues. The DNA of the CDR3 is TGCAGCGCAGGGACTAGCGGCTACAATGAGCAGTTCTTC. This sequence encodes CSAGTSGYNEQFF.

In its sample, this clonotype was seen many times. V and J are TRBV3-1 and TRBJ1-2; 7 bases match TRBD1. Germline V gene lookup returns CDR1 LGHDT and CDR2 YNNKEL (reference sequence). Unmatched junction bases numbered 8, after V lost 2 bases and J lost 5 bases. CDR3 size: 15 residues. The CDR3 nucleotides read TGTGCCAGCAGCCAAAGCCCTGGGACAGAATATGGCTACACCTTC. This gives the protein CASSQSPGTEYGYTF.

Many counts were recorded for this clonotype. The chain uses TRBV7-3 and TRBJ2-5, with 9 nucleotides matching TRBD2. The CDR3 has 13 residues. V shed 4 bases, J shed 3 bases, and the junction held 0 bases outside the gene matches. CDR1 and CDR2 (germline): SGHTA, FQGTGA. CDR3 bases: TGTGCCAGCAGCTCTAGCGGGAAAGAGACCCAGTACTTC. This translates into CASSSSGKETQYF.

By share, this clonotype ranks as medium-sized (0.01 to 0.1%). V is TRBV14 and J is TRBJ2-1; the D gene is possibly TRBD1 (5 bases). Germline V gene lookup returns CDR1 SGHDN and CDR2 FVKESK. The CDR3 spans 18 residues. Trimming took 1 base from V and 2 from J, leaving 18 bases between them. CDR3 residues: CASSQVTGDLPTYNEQFF. The CDR3 DNA reads TGTGCCAGCAGCCAAGTAACAGGAGATTTACCAACCTACAATGAGCAGTTCTTC.

This clonotype was found many times. This chain uses TRBV19 with TRBJ2-1, with 7 nucleotides matching TRBD2. V shed 10 bases, J shed 2 bases, and the junction held 5 bases outside the gene matches. The germline V gene encodes CDR1 LNHDA and CDR2 SQIVND (reference sequence). CDR3 length: 13 residues. The CDR3 DNA reads TGTGCCACGGGGCGGGGGACCTACAATGAGCAGTTCTTC. It specifies CATGRGTYNEQFF.

This clonotype appeared many times. The V and J genes are TRBV5-1 and TRBJ2-7, with 7 nucleotides matching TRBD1. With 0 bases clipped from V and 6 bases from J, the junction kept 6 bases outside the gene matches. The CDR3 length is 14 residues. The germline V gene encodes CDR1 SGHRS and CDR2 YFSETQ. The chain's CDR3 is CASSLDRGSGEQYF. CDR3 DNA sequence: TGCGCCAGCAGCTTGGACAGGGGATCGGGCGAGCAGTACTTC.

The chain combines TRBV3-1 with TRBJ1-3, with a tentative D call TRBD1 (6 bases). Trimming shortened V by 10 bases and J by 4 bases, and 32 bases separated the two germline ends. Per the germline V gene, CDR1 is LGHDT and CDR2 is YNNKEL (reference sequence). This CDR3 has 19 amino acids. The CDR3 nucleotides are TGTGCCATCTGTTTCGGGACAAGCTTAACTCCGGAGGTGGGAAACACCATATATTTT. This codes for CAICFGTSLTPEVGNTIYF.